Here is one T cell receptor (beta chain) with its context. Its specificity is unknown. This entry belongs to a study of T cell responses to AZD1222 COVID-19 vaccine. Study-wide findings and caveats: Close to half of all spike-specific TCRs reportedly target regions of the variants that are unmutated. Increased Spike-specific TCR breadth and depth were observed after two AZD1222 doses. A mostly white British donor set with more females was recruited, and clonal diversity was possibly underestimated. At baseline, seropositivity was found in only six or seven AZD1222 recipients.

Trimming stripped 10 bases from V and 5 bases from J, with 17 bases between. Per germline, CDR1 ENHRY and CDR2 SYGVKD. The CDR3 is made up of 13 amino acids. The table came from immunoSEQ multiplex PCR; TCRdb's copy has only in-frame clones and leaves some out. In the table there are 150,000 to 160,000 clones, around nine tenths of which are singletons. This receptor was taken from an adult in good health. This chain links TRBV10-3 with TRBJ1-1; D may be TRBD1 (5 bases). Source: peripheral blood, taken on day 0 of AZD1222 vaccination. The CDR3 DNA reads TGTGCCACTGCCCGGGGCGCGGGGACTGAAGCTTTCTTT. Translating gives CATARGAGTEAFF.